This TCR beta chain was identified during a study of blood T cell repertoires in COVID-19. Study-wide background: Material from acute and convalescent COVID-19 was sourced from the United States, Italy and Spain. PBMCs, B-cell-depleted T cells, or T cells were the source of the cDNA or gDNA that made up the material.

As originally analysed: Amplifying reference gene primers gave estimates of nucleated cell counts. Repertoires were generated with immunoSEQ multiplex PCR, while TCRdb's copy carries only in-frame clones and drops some. V and J calls and clone size follow that table, whereas D and trimming were derived from the DNA. The sample consists of about 69,000 clones, about four fifths of them appearing once. This clone has more than one count but fewer than ten. V trimming: 8 bases; J trimming: 5 bases; junction bases outside the gene matches: 10. This CDR3 is built from 14 residues. The germline gives CDR1 ENHRY, CDR2 SYGVKD.

V is TRBV10-3 and J is TRBJ2-7; 9 bases are a match to TRBD2. The clonotype originates from a human donor in a cohort sampled during active COVID-19. Sequencing input: peripheral blood. Here the CDR3 reads CAILGREGGNEQYF. The CDR3 DNA sequence: TGTGCCATCTTGGGGCGGGAGGGTGGAAACGAGCAGTACTTC.